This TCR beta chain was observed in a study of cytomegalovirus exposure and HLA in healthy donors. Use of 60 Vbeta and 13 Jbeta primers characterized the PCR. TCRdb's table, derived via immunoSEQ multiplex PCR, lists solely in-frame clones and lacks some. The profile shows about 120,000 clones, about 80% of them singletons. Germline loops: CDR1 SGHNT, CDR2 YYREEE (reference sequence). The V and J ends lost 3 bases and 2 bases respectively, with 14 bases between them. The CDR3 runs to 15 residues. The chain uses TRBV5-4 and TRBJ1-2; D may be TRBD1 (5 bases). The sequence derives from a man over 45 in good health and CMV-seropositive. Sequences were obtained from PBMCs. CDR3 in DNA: TGTGCCAGCAGCTCCACTCGGGCAGGGAACTATGGCTACACCTTC. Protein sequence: CASSSTRAGNYGYTF.